Each of the 18 T cell receptor beta chains below was sequenced from the same sample in a study of OX40 agonist ivuxolimab in advanced cancers. Repertoires were generated with immunoSEQ multiplex PCR, while TCRdb's copy carries only in-frame clones and drops some. The sample includes 95,000 to 120,000 clones, less than 95% of them seen just once. Sequencing was performed on CD4+ or CD8+ T cells sorted from blood, taken in a trial of the OX40 agonist ivuxolimab. These receptors were collected from an adult with an advanced solid tumor such as melanoma, head and neck, liver or kidney cancer.

The chain joins TRBV5-6 to TRBJ1-2; the match to TRBD1 covers 7 bases. Trimming cost V 2 bases and J 4 bases; bases outside gene matches: 11. Germline CDR1 SGHDT, CDR2 YYEEEE. The CDR3 is 16 residues long. This CDR3 is CASSFRTGSQGYGYTF. CDR3 nucleotide sequence: TGTGCCAGCAGCTTCAGGACAGGATCCCAAGGCTATGGCTACACCTTC.

The rearrangement links TRBV5-1 to TRBJ2-7, with TRBD1 identical over 10 bases. V was pared by 5 bases and J by 5 bases, with 10 bases of the junction left unmatched. The length of the CDR3 is 15 residues. Germline V gene sequence: CDR1 SGHRS, CDR2 YFSETQ. The CDR3, as DNA: TGCGCCAGCAGTCCCGGGACAGGGGTCGTCCACGAGCAGTACTTC. It specifies CASSPGTGVVHEQYF. The variable domain in full, completed from reference TRBV5-1 and TRBJ2-7, reads KAGVTQTPRYLIKTRGQQVTLSCSPISGHRSVSWYQQTPGQGLQFLFEYFSETQRNKGNFPGRFSGRQFSNSRSEMNVSTLELGDSALYLCASSPGTGVVHEQYFGPGTRLTVT.

This sequence joins TRBV11-3 and TRBJ2-2; 7 bases are shared with TRBD1. Unmatched junction bases numbered 4, after V lost 5 bases and J lost 1 base. Germline V lookup: CDR1 SGHNT, CDR2 YENEEA. This CDR3 spans 15 amino acids. In nucleotides, the CDR3 is TGTGCCAGCAGCCTCGGACAGGTGAACACCGGGGAGCTGTTTTTT. It is translated as CASSLGQVNTGELFF.

The chain is built from TRBV9 and TRBJ1-2; 7 nucleotides align to TRBD1. The CDR3 has 15 residues. V gave up 0 bases and J gave up 4 bases; unmatched junction bases: 6. The germline CDR1 and CDR2 sequences are SGDLS and YYNGEE. This chain's CDR3 is CASSVAGTALYGYTF. DNA of the CDR3: TGTGCCAGCAGCGTAGCAGGGACAGCGCTCTATGGCTACACCTTC.

This rearrangement joins TRBV5-1 to TRBJ1-5; D might be TRBD1 (6 bases). V was cut by 0 bases and J by 4 bases, with 8 bases left in between. There are 14 residues in the CDR3. Germline loops: CDR1 SGHRS, CDR2 YFSETQ. CDR3 residues: CASSLGGGNQPQHF. The CDR3 nucleotides are TGCGCCAGCAGCTTGGGAGGGGGGAATCAGCCCCAGCATTTT.

The chain links TRBV18 to TRBJ1-5, with TRBD1 matching 10 bases. Trimming at V came to 8 bases and at J to 6 bases, leaving 7 bases not matched to a gene. The CDR3 is 14 amino acids. Germline values: CDR1 KGHSH, CDR2 LQKENI. CDR3 DNA sequence: TGTGCCAGCGCCGGGACAGGGGAGACTCAGCCCCAGCATTTT. Translating gives CASAGTGETQPQHF. The full variable domain, rest sourced from reference TRBV18 and TRBJ1-5, is NAGVMQNPRHLVRRRGQEARLRCSPMKGHSHVYWYRQLPEEGLKFMVYLQKENIIDESGMPKERFSAEFPKEGPSILRIQQVVRGDSAAYFCASAGTGETQPQHFGDGTRLSIL.

The CDR3 region is CASSLQGLKNTEAFF. The CDR3 nucleotides read TGTGCCAGCAGCTTGCAGGGCCTTAAGAACACTGAAGCTTTCTTT. The genes are TRBV5-4 and TRBJ1-1, with a weak D call TRBD1 (5 bases). This CDR3 contains 15 residues. Germline assignment: CDR1 SGHNT and CDR2 YYREEE (reference sequence). Trimming pared 1 base from V and 1 base from J, leaving 11 bases between. The whole variable domain, filled in from reference TRBV5-4 and TRBJ1-1, reads ETGVTQSPTHLIKTRGQQVTLRCSSQSGHNTVSWYQQALGQGPQFIFQYYREEENGRGNFPPRFSGLQFPNYSSELNVNALELDDSALYLCASSLQGLKNTEAFFGQGTRLTVV.

The chain employs TRBV5-6 and TRBJ2-7; TRBD1 matches 9 bases. The J segment lost 4 bases and the V segment lost 0 bases, leaving 5 bases of the junction unmatched. Germline assignment: CDR1 SGHDT and CDR2 YYEEEE. CDR3 length: 15 residues. CDR3 loop: CASSLAPGQGYEQYF. CDR3 bases: TGTGCCAGCAGCTTGGCCCCGGGACAGGGTTACGAGCAGTACTTC.

J is TRBJ1-6 and V is TRBV6-4; D is unresolved. V was shortened by 9 bases and J by 8 bases, with 29 bases between the two germline ends. The CDR3 runs 18 residues. Germline CDR1 reads MRHNA; CDR2 reads SNTAGT. The CDR3 DNA is TGTGCCAGAAGGAAACTCGGGCGTCCCCGACGCCGCGATTCACCCCTCCACTTT. Amino acid sequence: CARRKLGRPRRRDSPLHF.

The chain employs TRBV2 and TRBJ1-1, with D possibly being TRBD1 (5 bases). Trimming cost V 0 bases and J 7 bases, with 12 bases left between them. The CDR3 covers 14 residues. From germline, CDR1 is SNHLY and CDR2 FYNNEI. The CDR3 DNA sequence: TGTGCCAGCAGTGAAGCGCTACGACAGAGTGAAGCTTTCTTT. It yields the protein CASSEALRQSEAFF.

This chain joins TRBV5-8 and TRBJ1-1, with unresolved D. The CDR3 extends over 14 amino acids. The V and J ends lost 1 base and 3 bases respectively, with 10 bases between them. Per the germline V gene, CDR1 is SGHTS and CDR2 is YDEGEE. The CDR3 DNA is TGTGCCAGCAGCTTGTCCCTGACGGACACTGAAGCTTTCTTT. It is translated as CASSLSLTDTEAFF.

This chain connects TRBV11-2 to TRBJ1-4; D remains unclear. Germline CDR1 is SGHAT and CDR2 is FQNNGV. V lost 1 base and J lost 0, with 9 bases in between. This CDR3 is built from 16 residues. The CDR3 reads CASSLANPPTNEKLFF. The CDR3 nucleotides read TGTGCCAGCAGCTTAGCGAACCCGCCAACTAATGAAAAACTGTTTTTT.

A single count supports this clone. V gene TRBV18 combines with J gene TRBJ2-5; D call uncertain. CDR1 is KGHSH and CDR2 is LQKENI in the germline V gene. Trimming removed 7 bases at V and 0 bases at J, with 12 bases between. The CDR3 has 14 residues. CDR3 protein: CASCPVRNQETQYF. The CDR3 coding sequence is TGTGCCAGCTGCCCGGTCCGGAACCAAGAGACCCAGTACTTC. Filled out from reference TRBV18 and TRBJ2-5, the complete variable domain reads NAGVMQNPRHLVRRRGQEARLRCSPMKGHSHVYWYRQLPEEGLKFMVYLQKENIIDESGMPKERFSAEFPKEGPSILRIQQVVRGDSAAYFCASCPVRNQETQYFGPGTRLLVL.

CDR3 region: CASRQLAGVIAPSYNEQFF. DNA of the CDR3: TGCGCCAGCAGGCAACTAGCGGGAGTTATCGCCCCCTCCTACAATGAGCAGTTCTTC. The chain employs TRBV5-1 and TRBJ2-1; 11 bases align to TRBD2. J lost 0 bases, V lost 5 bases, and 13 bases had no gene match. CDR3 size: 19 residues. Looked up from germline, CDR1 is SGHRS and CDR2 is YFSETQ.

CDR3 in amino acids: CASSLATDGNTIYF. CDR3 DNA sequence: TGTGCCAGCAGCTTAGCGACAGATGGAAACACCATATATTTT. The genes are TRBV7-9 and TRBJ1-3, with TRBD1 as a possible D gene (5 bases). The CDR3 runs to 14 residues. Germline V lookup: CDR1 SEHNR, CDR2 FQNEAQ (reference sequence). V lost 0 bases and J lost 3, with 6 bases in between.

The chain carries TRBV29-1 and TRBJ2-5; 10 nucleotides align to TRBD1. Germline values: CDR1 SQVTM, CDR2 ANQGSEA. The CDR3 length is 15 residues. Losses at the gene ends were 8 bases for V and 1 base for J; bases not matched to a gene: 10. CDR3 sequence (DNA): TGCAGCCTTGTAGGGACAGGGGTTCCCCAAGAGACCCAGTACTTC. Residues: CSLVGTGVPQETQYF.

This clone was detected only once. The chain combines TRBV5-1 with TRBJ2-3, with D possibly matching TRBD1 (5 bases). This CDR3 spans 14 amino acids. Trimming stripped 0 bases from V and 2 bases from J, with 7 bases between. CDR1 is SGHRS and CDR2 is YFSETQ in the germline V gene. CDR3 DNA sequence: TGCGCCAGCAGCTTGGGACAGACCACAGATACGCAGTATTTT. Translating it yields CASSLGQTTDTQYF. The full variable domain, its missing parts supplied by reference TRBV5-1 and TRBJ2-3, is KAGVTQTPRYLIKTRGQQVTLSCSPISGHRSVSWYQQTPGQGLQFLFEYFSETQRNKGNFPGRFSGRQFSNSRSEMNVSTLELGDSALYLCASSLGQTTDTQYFGPGTRLTVL.

With respect to this clone: Other DNA sequences in the same sample also yield this CDR3. This rearrangement joins TRBV5-1 to TRBJ1-1; D uncertain. V was clipped by 0 bases and J by 1 base, with 7 bases between them. Germline loops: CDR1 SGHRS, CDR2 YFSETQ. The CDR3 consists of 14 residues. In DNA, the CDR3 is TGCGCCAGCAGCTTGGGGGCGGCGAACACTGAAGCTTTCTTT. It yields the protein CASSLGAANTEAFF. Based on the CDR3 plus reference TRBV5-1 and TRBJ1-1, the full variable domain is KAGVTQTPRYLIKTRGQQVTLSCSPISGHRSVSWYQQTPGQGLQFLFEYFSETQRNKGNFPGRFSGRQFSNSRSEMNVSTLELGDSALYLCASSLGAANTEAFFGQGTRLTVV.